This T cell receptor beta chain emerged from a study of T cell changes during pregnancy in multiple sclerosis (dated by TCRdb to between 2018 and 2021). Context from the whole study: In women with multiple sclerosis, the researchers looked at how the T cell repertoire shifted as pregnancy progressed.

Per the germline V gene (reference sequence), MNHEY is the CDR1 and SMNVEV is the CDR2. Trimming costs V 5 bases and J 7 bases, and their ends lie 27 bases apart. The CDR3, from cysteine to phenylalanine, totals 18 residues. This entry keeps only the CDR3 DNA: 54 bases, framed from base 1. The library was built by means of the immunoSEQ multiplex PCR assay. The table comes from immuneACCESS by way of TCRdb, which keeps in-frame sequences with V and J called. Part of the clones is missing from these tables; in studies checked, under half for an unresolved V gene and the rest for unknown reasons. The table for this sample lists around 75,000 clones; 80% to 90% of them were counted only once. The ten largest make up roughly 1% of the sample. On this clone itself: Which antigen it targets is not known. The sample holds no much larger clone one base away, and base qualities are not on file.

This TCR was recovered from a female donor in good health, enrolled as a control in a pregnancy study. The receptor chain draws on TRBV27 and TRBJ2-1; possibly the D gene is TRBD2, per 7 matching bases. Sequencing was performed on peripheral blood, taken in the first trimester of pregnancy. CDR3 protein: CASSQTPVGGLSLNEQFF. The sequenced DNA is TGTGCCAGCAGTCAAACCCCGGTCGGGGGGCTATCACTTAATGAGCAGTTCTTC.